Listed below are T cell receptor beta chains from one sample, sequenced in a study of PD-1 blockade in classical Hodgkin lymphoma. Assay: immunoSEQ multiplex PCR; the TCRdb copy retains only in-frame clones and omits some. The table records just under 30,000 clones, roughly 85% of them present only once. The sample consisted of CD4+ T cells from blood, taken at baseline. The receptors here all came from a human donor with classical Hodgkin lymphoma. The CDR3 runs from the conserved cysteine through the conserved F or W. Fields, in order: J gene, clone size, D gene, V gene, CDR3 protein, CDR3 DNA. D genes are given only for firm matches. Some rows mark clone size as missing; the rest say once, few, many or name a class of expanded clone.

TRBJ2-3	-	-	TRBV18	CASSPPSVSSTDTQYF	TGTGCCAGCTCACCACCTTCAGTCTCTAGCACAGATACGCAGTATTTT
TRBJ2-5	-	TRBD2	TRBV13	CASSYGLAKETQYF	TGTGCCAGCAGCTACGGACTAGCGAAAGAGACCCAGTACTTC
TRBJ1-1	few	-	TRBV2	CASSVGFGGAFF	TGTGCCAGCAGTGTAGGGTTCGGAGGGGCTTTCTTT
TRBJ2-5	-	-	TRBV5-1	CASSFRGNQETQYF	TGCGCCAGCAGCTTTAGGGGCAACCAAGAGACCCAGTACTTC
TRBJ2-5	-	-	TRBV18	CASSPARQETQYF	TGTGCCAGCTCACCGGCCAGGCAAGAGACCCAGTACTTC
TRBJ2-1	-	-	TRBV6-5	CASSYSYPSYNEQFF	TGTGCCAGCAGTTACTCGTACCCCAGTTACAATGAGCAGTTCTTC
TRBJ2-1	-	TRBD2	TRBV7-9	CASSQTTSGRPVVGEQFF	TGTGCCAGCAGCCAAACCACTAGCGGGAGGCCCGTTGTGGGTGAGCAGTTCTTC
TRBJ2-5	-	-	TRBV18	CASSPNGETQYF	TGTGCCAGCTCACCAAACGGCGAGACCCAGTACTTC
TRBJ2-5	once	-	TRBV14	CASSQKGLRGETQYF	TGTGCCAGCAGCCAGAAGGGGTTGAGGGGAGAGACCCAGTACTTC
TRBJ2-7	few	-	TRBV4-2	CASSQDPLFAVEYF	TGTGCCAGCAGCCAAGACCCCCTCTTTGCTGTGGAGTACTTC
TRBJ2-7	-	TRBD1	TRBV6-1	CASSKTGQGSYEQYF	TGTGCCAGCAGTAAAACTGGACAGGGATCGTACGAGCAGTACTTC
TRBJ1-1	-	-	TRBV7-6	CASSPTNDGYHTEAFF	TGTGCCAGCAGCCCGACGAACGACGGGTATCACACTGAAGCTTTCTTT
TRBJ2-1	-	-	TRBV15	CATSRDPLGLEQFF	TGTGCCACCAGCAGAGATCCCTTAGGCTTGGAGCAGTTCTTC
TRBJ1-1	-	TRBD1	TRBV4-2	CASSRTGSTTEAFF	TGTGCCAGCAGCCGGACAGGGTCTACCACTGAAGCTTTCTTT
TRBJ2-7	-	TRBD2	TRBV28	CASSSRKGLAGGGYEQYF	TGTGCCAGCAGCTCCCGCAAGGGACTAGCGGGAGGAGGCTACGAGCAGTACTTC
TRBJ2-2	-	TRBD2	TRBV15	CATSRDRGAGELFF	TGTGCCACCAGCAGAGATCGGGGGGCCGGGGAGCTGTTTTTT
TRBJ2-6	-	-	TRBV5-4	CASSLGVHGGGANVLTF	TGTGCCAGCAGCTTGGGCGTTCATGGAGGTGGGGCCAACGTCCTGACTTTC
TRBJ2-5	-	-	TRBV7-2	CASSVERETQYF	TGTGCCAGCAGCGTCGAACGAGAGACCCAGTACTTC
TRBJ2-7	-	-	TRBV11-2	CASSLGTSYEQYF	TGTGCCAGCAGCTTAGGCACCTCCTACGAGCAGTACTTC
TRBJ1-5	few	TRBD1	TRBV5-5	CASSSGQAPNQPQHF	TGTGCCAGCAGCTCCGGACAGGCACCTAATCAGCCCCAGCATTTT
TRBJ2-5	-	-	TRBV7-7	CAMGASGETQYF	TGTGCCATGGGGGCTAGCGGCGAGACCCAGTACTTC
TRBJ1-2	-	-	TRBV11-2	CASSLGQGYGYTF	TGTGCCAGCAGCTTAGGCCAGGGCTATGGCTACACCTTC
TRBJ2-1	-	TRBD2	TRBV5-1	CASSAGTTYNEQFF	TGCGCCAGCAGCGCCGGGACTACCTACAATGAGCAGTTCTTC